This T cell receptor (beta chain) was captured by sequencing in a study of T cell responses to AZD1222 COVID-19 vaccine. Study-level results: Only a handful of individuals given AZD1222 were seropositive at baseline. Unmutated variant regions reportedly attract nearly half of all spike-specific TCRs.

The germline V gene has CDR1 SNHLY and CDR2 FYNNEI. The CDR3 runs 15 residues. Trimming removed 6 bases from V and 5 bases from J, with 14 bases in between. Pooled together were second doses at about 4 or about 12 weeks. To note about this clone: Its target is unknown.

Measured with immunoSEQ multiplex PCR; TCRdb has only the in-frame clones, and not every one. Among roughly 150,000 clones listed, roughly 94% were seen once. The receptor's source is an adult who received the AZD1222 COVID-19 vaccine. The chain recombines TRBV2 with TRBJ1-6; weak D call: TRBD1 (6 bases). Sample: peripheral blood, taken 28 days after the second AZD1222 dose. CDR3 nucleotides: TGTGCCAGCAGCCCCCGACAGGCGAATAATTCACCCCTCCACTTT. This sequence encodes CASSPRQANNSPLHF. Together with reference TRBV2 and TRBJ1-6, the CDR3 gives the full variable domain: EPEVTQTPSHQVTQMGQEVILRCVPISNHLYFYWYRQILGQKVEFLVSFYNNEISEKSEIFDDQFSVERPDGSNFTLKIRSTKLEDSAMYFCASSPRQANNSPLHFGNGTRLTVT.